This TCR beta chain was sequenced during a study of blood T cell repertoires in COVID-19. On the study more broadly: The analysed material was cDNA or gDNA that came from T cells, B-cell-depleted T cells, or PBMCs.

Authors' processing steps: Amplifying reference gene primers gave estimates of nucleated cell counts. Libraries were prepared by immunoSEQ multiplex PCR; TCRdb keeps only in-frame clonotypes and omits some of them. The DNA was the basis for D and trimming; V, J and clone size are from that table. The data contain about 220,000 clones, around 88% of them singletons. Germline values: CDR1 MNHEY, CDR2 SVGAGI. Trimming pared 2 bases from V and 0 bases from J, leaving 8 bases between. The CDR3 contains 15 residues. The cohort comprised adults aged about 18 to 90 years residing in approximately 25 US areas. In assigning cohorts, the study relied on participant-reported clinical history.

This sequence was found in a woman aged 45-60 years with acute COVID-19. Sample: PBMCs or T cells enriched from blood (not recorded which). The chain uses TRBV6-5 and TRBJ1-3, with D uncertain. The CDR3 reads CASSYQRDSGNTIYF. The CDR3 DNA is TGTGCCAGCAGTTACCAGAGGGACTCTGGAAACACCATATATTTT.